A selection of T cell receptor beta chains follows, all from one sample in a study of OX40 agonist ivuxolimab in advanced cancers. Sequencing was performed with immunoSEQ multiplex PCR; in TCRdb, only in-frame clones are kept and a portion is missing. The table lists 80,000 to 100,000 clones, around nine tenths of them singletons, with 0.5% to 0.55% in the top ten. The sequencing used CD4+ or CD8+ T cells sorted from blood, collected in a trial of the OX40 agonist ivuxolimab. These receptors came from an adult with an advanced solid tumor such as melanoma, head and neck, liver or kidney cancer. CDR3s include the opening cysteine and the closing phenylalanine or tryptophan. The D gene is left open where the match is weak. The size field is filled for only some rows; it gives once, few, many or a size class.

J: TRBJ2-7
D: .
V: TRBV6-6
size: .
DNA: TGTGCCAGCAAGGGCTCCCTCACCCCCTCCGAGCAGTACTTC
CDR3: CASKGSLTPSEQYF

J: TRBJ2-2
D: .
V: TRBV5-4
size: .
DNA: TGTGCCAGCAGCTTGGCAGGGCAGGGGTTGCGTACCGGGGAGCTGTTTTTT
CDR3: CASSLAGQGLRTGELFF

J: TRBJ1-1
D: .
V: TRBV18
size: .
DNA: TGTGCCAGCTCACCCCCCCCCGGGAACACTGAAGCTTTCTTT
CDR3: CASSPPPGNTEAFF

J: TRBJ2-3
D: .
V: TRBV5-1
size: .
DNA: TGCGCCAGCAGCTTGTTGAGACAGGACACAGATACGCAGTATTTT
CDR3: CASSLLRQDTDTQYF

J: TRBJ1-1
D: TRBD1
V: TRBV10-3
size: .
DNA: TGTGCCACCGGGCGGGGTGCGGACAGGTATACTGAAGCTTTCTTT
CDR3: CATGRGADRYTEAFF

J: TRBJ1-4
D: .
V: TRBV9
size: .
DNA: TGTGCCAGCGGACCCGCAACTAATGAAAAACTGTTTTTT
CDR3: CASGPATNEKLFF

J: TRBJ2-3
D: .
V: TRBV28
size: once
DNA: TGTGCCAGCAGACCTTCTCCCACTAGACGTTTAACGGATACGCAGTATTTT
CDR3: CASRPSPTRRLTDTQYF

J: TRBJ1-1
D: .
V: TRBV9
size: .
DNA: TGTGCCAGCAGCCCTGGGGGAAACTCGGTGAACACTGAAGCTTTCTTT
CDR3: CASSPGGNSVNTEAFF

J: TRBJ2-3
D: .
V: TRBV4-2
size: .
DNA: TGTGCCAGCAGCCAAGGTACGGAATCTAGCACAGATACGCAGTATTTT
CDR3: CASSQGTESSTDTQYF

J: TRBJ1-3
D: .
V: TRBV7-3
size: .
DNA: TGTGCCAGCAGCCAGGACAGCTCTGGAAACACCATATATTTT
CDR3: CASSQDSSGNTIYF

J: TRBJ1-1
D: .
V: TRBV19
size: .
DNA: TGTGCCAGTAGTAGTACACGGAACACTGAAGCTTTCTTT
CDR3: CASSSTRNTEAFF

J: TRBJ1-2
D: TRBD1
V: TRBV7-6
size: .
DNA: TGTGCCAGCAGCTCAAGCGACAGGGTTGGAGGCTACACCTTC
CDR3: CASSSSDRVGGYTF

J: TRBJ1-3
D: .
V: TRBV5-4
size: .
DNA: TGTGCCAGCAGCGTTGAACCCCCGGGCGGCTCTGGAAACACCATATATTTT
CDR3: CASSVEPPGGSGNTIYF

J: TRBJ2-7
D: .
V: TRBV6-6
size: .
DNA: TGTGCCAGCCTTAGGGCAGGGTGGGACGAGCAGTACTTC
CDR3: CASLRAGWDEQYF

J: TRBJ1-2
D: .
V: TRBV4-3
size: .
DNA: TGCGCCAGCAGCCAAGACCCCGGGGCAGGAAACACCTTC
CDR3: CASSQDPGAGNTF

J: TRBJ2-2
D: .
V: TRBV11-3
size: .
DNA: TGTGCCAGCAGCCCCTGGTCGGGGAAAGAAACCGGGGAGCTGTTTTTT
CDR3: CASSPWSGKETGELFF

J: TRBJ1-1
D: .
V: TRBV29-1
size: .
DNA: TGCAGCGTTGAGACAGAAGCTTTCTTT
CDR3: CSVETEAFF

J: TRBJ2-4
D: .
V: TRBV5-6
size: .
DNA: TGTGCCAGCAGCTCGGGACTCTGGGAGAACATTCAGTACTTC
CDR3: CASSSGLWENIQYF

J: TRBJ1-2
D: TRBD1
V: TRBV6-6
size: .
DNA: TGTGCCAGCAGCTCCCGCGACGGACAGGGTCTTCATGGCTACACCTTC
CDR3: CASSSRDGQGLHGYTF

J: TRBJ2-3
D: .
V: TRBV5-1
size: .
DNA: TGCGCCAGCAGCTTTGGGGGGGCTGGCACAGATACGCAGTATTTT
CDR3: CASSFGGAGTDTQYF

J: TRBJ2-1
D: .
V: TRBV14
size: .
DNA: TGTGCCAGCAGCCAAGTCGGGACACCTCAGCAGTTCTTC
CDR3: CASSQVGTPQQFF

J: TRBJ2-7
D: .
V: TRBV19
size: .
DNA: TGTGCCAGTAGTATAACCCGACAGAACACAATTTCCTACGAGCAGTACTTC
CDR3: CASSITRQNTISYEQYF

J: TRBJ2-7
D: .
V: TRBV5-4
size: .
DNA: TGTGCCAGCAGCTTGTCCTCCTACGAGCAGTACTTC
CDR3: CASSLSSYEQYF

J: TRBJ2-2
D: .
V: TRBV18
size: .
DNA: TGTGCCAGCTCTCAAGACAGAGCGACCGGGGAGCTGTTTTTT
CDR3: CASSQDRATGELFF

J: TRBJ2-5
D: .
V: TRBV21-1
size: .
DNA: TGTGCCAGCAGCAAAGTGAAGATCCAAGAGACCCAGTACTTC
CDR3: CASSKVKIQETQYF

J: TRBJ2-3
D: .
V: TRBV7-3
size: .
DNA: TGTGCCAGCAGCTTACGGTCAGATACGCAGTATTTT
CDR3: CASSLRSDTQYF

J: TRBJ2-2
D: .
V: TRBV5-1
size: .
DNA: TGCGCCAGCAGCTCCTACAGTCATTCCACCGGGGAGCTGTTTTTT
CDR3: CASSSYSHSTGELFF

J: TRBJ1-2
D: .
V: TRBV15
size: .
DNA: TGTGCCACCAGCAGAGATCCGCGGGGGGACTATGGCTACACCTTC
CDR3: CATSRDPRGDYGYTF

J: TRBJ1-2
D: .
V: TRBV2
size: .
DNA: TGTGCCAGCAGTGAAATTGCCCCCCAGGGTGGCTACACCTTC
CDR3: CASSEIAPQGGYTF

J: TRBJ1-4
D: TRBD1
V: TRBV5-4
size: .
DNA: TGTGCCAGCAGCACAGAATCCGGACAGGATGAAAAACTGTTTTTT
CDR3: CASSTESGQDEKLFF

J: TRBJ1-1
D: .
V: TRBV4-2
size: .
DNA: TGTGCCAGCAGCCACCCAGAAGGGGGTTCGAACACTGAAGCTTTCTTT
CDR3: CASSHPEGGSNTEAFF

J: TRBJ1-2
D: TRBD1
V: TRBV2
size: few
DNA: TGTGCCAGCAGTGAAACAGGGGTGAGGCATGGCTACACCTTC
CDR3: CASSETGVRHGYTF

J: TRBJ2-5
D: .
V: TRBV10-3
size: .
DNA: TGTGCCATCAGCCTTCGGGGGGCCTCGGGAGAGACCCAGTACTTC
CDR3: CAISLRGASGETQYF

J: TRBJ2-2
D: TRBD2
V: TRBV5-1
size: .
DNA: TGCGCCAGCAGCCTGCTAGCGGGGGGCAACACCGGGGAGCTGTTTTTT
CDR3: CASSLLAGGNTGELFF

J: TRBJ1-2
D: TRBD1
V: TRBV5-1
size: .
DNA: TGCGCCAGCAGCTCGGCCGGGGACAGGGGCAACTATGGCTACACCTTC
CDR3: CASSSAGDRGNYGYTF

J: TRBJ1-1
D: .
V: TRBV6-1
size: .
DNA: TGTGCCAGCAGATTTGGACCCGAAGCTTTCTTT
CDR3: CASRFGPEAFF

J: TRBJ2-2
D: TRBD1
V: TRBV5-4
size: .
DNA: TGTGCCAGCAGCGGGGGACAGCGGCGGGTCACCGGGGAGCTGTTTTTT
CDR3: CASSGGQRRVTGELFF

J: TRBJ2-2
D: .
V: TRBV7-3
size: .
DNA: TGTGCCAGCAGCTTGGGTAGCGCAAACACCGGGGAGCTGTTTTTT
CDR3: CASSLGSANTGELFF

J: TRBJ2-7
D: .
V: TRBV18
size: .
DNA: TGTGCCAGCTCACCACTAGAGTTGAGGAGCTCCTACGAGCAGTACTTC
CDR3: CASSPLELRSSYEQYF

J: TRBJ1-3
D: .
V: TRBV5-1
size: .
DNA: TGCGCCAGCGGGATGGGAAGCTCTGGAAACACCATATATTTT
CDR3: CASGMGSSGNTIYF

J: TRBJ2-5
D: .
V: TRBV19
size: .
DNA: TGTGCCAGTAGTATAGGGCTCGCGGCGGGCGAAGAGACCCAGTACTTC
CDR3: CASSIGLAAGEETQYF

J: TRBJ1-5
D: .
V: TRBV5-1
size: .
DNA: TGCGCCAGCAGTCCCGGGACCTTAGGGCAGCCCCAGCATTTT
CDR3: CASSPGTLGQPQHF

J: TRBJ2-3
D: .
V: TRBV5-4
size: .
DNA: TGTGCCAGCAGCTTGGGGGGTGCGGGGTACACAGATACGCAGTATTTT
CDR3: CASSLGGAGYTDTQYF

J: TRBJ1-2
D: .
V: TRBV6-6
size: .
DNA: TGTGCCAGCAGTTGGGAAACAGGGAGAGGAGGCTACACCTTC
CDR3: CASSWETGRGGYTF

J: TRBJ1-3
D: .
V: TRBV6-4
size: .
DNA: TGTGCCAGCCCCAGGGCTGGAAACACCATATATTTT
CDR3: CASPRAGNTIYF

J: TRBJ1-1
D: TRBD1
V: TRBV29-1
size: .
DNA: TGCAGCGCTGGACAGGGGGCGAGGGGGACTGAAGCTTTCTTT
CDR3: CSAGQGARGTEAFF

J: TRBJ1-1
D: .
V: TRBV5-1
size: .
DNA: TGCGCCAGCAGCCCACCTGGGGCCAGCGCCAACACTGAAGCTTTCTTT
CDR3: CASSPPGASANTEAFF

J: TRBJ2-2
D: .
V: TRBV9
size: .
DNA: TGTGCCAGCAGCGGTAACTTCGCCGGGGAGCTGTTTTTT
CDR3: CASSGNFAGELFF

J: TRBJ1-2
D: TRBD1
V: TRBV25-1
size: once
DNA: TGTGCCAGCAGTGGGATATCGGGACAGCATCTGGGCTACACCTTC
CDR3: CASSGISGQHLGYTF

J: TRBJ1-2
D: .
V: TRBV7-8
size: .
DNA: TGTGCCAGCAGCTTAGCGGGGAATGGCTACACCTTC
CDR3: CASSLAGNGYTF

J: TRBJ2-1
D: .
V: TRBV5-1
size: .
DNA: TGCGCCAGCAGCCAAGGGACTGTCTCCTACAATGAGCAGTTCTTC
CDR3: CASSQGTVSYNEQFF

J: TRBJ1-2
D: .
V: TRBV19
size: once
DNA: TGTGCCAGTAGTATGGTGGGATATGGCTACACCTTC
CDR3: CASSMVGYGYTF

J: TRBJ1-1
D: .
V: TRBV19
size: .
DNA: TGTGCCAGTAGTATACGGGGGGAGAACACTGAAGCTTTCTTT
CDR3: CASSIRGENTEAFF

J: TRBJ1-1
D: .
V: TRBV9
size: .
DNA: TGTGCCAGCAGCTTCGGACAGAACACTGAAGCTTTCTTT
CDR3: CASSFGQNTEAFF

J: TRBJ2-6
D: TRBD1
V: TRBV5-1
size: .
DNA: TGCGCCAGCAGCCCTACGACAGGGGGCTCTGGGGCCAACGTCCTGACTTTC
CDR3: CASSPTTGGSGANVLTF